Each of the 16 T cell receptor beta chains below was sequenced from the same sample in a study of T-cell reconstitution after alpha-beta-depleted transplantation in children. Unique molecular identifiers tagged the TCRbeta library. TCRdb passed the PCR reads through MiXCR, listing each CDR3 protein once. Seen here are hundreds of thousands of distinct CDR3 sequences, under 30% observed once, and the top ten hold roughly 15%. Sample: PBMCs, mostly from graft donor cells, taken 360 days after TCRalphabeta/CD19-depleted stem cell transplant. Source of these receptors: a boy under two years old who had a stem cell transplant for acute myeloid leukemia, so the T cells may come from the graft donor.

This clonotype has only a few counts. The genes are TRBV29-1 and TRBJ2-3; TRBD1 is a possible D gene (6 bases). Germline values: CDR1 SQVTM, CDR2 ANQGSEA. Between the trimmed V and J ends, which lost 1 base and 4 bases, there was a span of 18 bases. This CDR3 spans 16 amino acids. The CDR3 DNA follows: TGCAGCGTTGAAGGTTGGACAGCCGGCCATCCAGATACGCAGTATTTT. Residues: CSVEGWTAGHPDTQYF.

This clonotype was counted only a few times. This chain connects TRBV12-3 or TRBV12-4 to TRBJ2-5; D may be TRBD2 (5 bases). With 4 bases removed from V and 6 bases from J, the gap between germline ends came to 15 bases. The CDR3 consists of 14 residues. CDR3 sequence: CASSSVGIRKTQYF. The CDR3 DNA reads as TGTGCCAGCAGTTCTGTCGGGATTAGGAAGACCCAGTACTTC.

This clonotype has more than one count but fewer than ten. This sequence joins TRBV20-1 and TRBJ2-7, with 8 bases identical to TRBD1. V was clipped by 3 bases and J by 2 bases; unmatched bases: 3. Germline CDR1 and CDR2: DFQATT and SNEGSKA (reference sequence). The CDR3 is 13 residues long. CDR3 region: CSARDRDTYEQYF. The DNA of the CDR3 is TGCAGTGCTAGGGACAGGGACACCTACGAGCAGTACTTC.

This clonotype appeared a few times. The chain carries TRBV29-1 and TRBJ2-3; 8 bases match TRBD1. Germline CDR1 reads SQVTM; CDR2 reads ANQGSEA. This CDR3 comprises 14 residues. Losses at the gene ends were 4 bases for V and 6 bases for J; bases not matched to a gene: 9. In DNA form, the CDR3 reads TGCAGCGTTGCTGAAAGACAGGGGCGGGATACGCAGTATTTT. Translated: CSVAERQGRDTQYF.

This clonotype was found a few times. V gene TRBV11-2 combines with J gene TRBJ2-1; perhaps TRBD2 as D (6 bases). Deletions cut 9 bases from V and 5 bases from J, with 32 bases between. In germline, CDR1 is SGHAT, CDR2 FQNNGV. The CDR3 sequence is 19 residues long. For the CDR3, the DNA is TGTGCCAGTCTAGCCGCGGGGTTGTATAGTCAACATGGCGACAATGAGCAGTTCTTC. Residues: CASLAAGLYSQHGDNEQFF.

This clonotype was found many times. The chain employs TRBV20-1 and TRBJ2-1; D remains unclear. This CDR3 region has 13 residues. Trimming took off 7 bases at V and 3 bases at J, with 13 bases between the two ends. Looked up from germline, CDR1 is DFQATT and CDR2 is SNEGSKA (reference sequence). The CDR3 sequence: CSVKGPDYNEQFF. CDR3 bases: TGCAGTGTCAAAGGCCCAGACTACAATGAGCAGTTCTTC.

This chain uses TRBV24-1 with TRBJ2-2, with 10 bases identical to TRBD1. This CDR3 is 15 amino acids long. Germline CDR1 is KGHDR and CDR2 is SFDVKD. V dropped 3 bases and J dropped 5; count of bases not matched to a gene: 2. CDR3 in DNA: TGTGCCACCAGTGATCCGGGACAGGGGACCGGGGAGCTGTTTTTT. Protein product: CATSDPGQGTGELFF.

The chain uses TRBV20-1 and TRBJ1-6; TRBD1 aligns across 8 bases. J gave up 9 bases and V 5 bases, and 6 bases lay outside the gene matches. CDR3 length: 13 amino acids. The germline gives CDR1 DFQATT, CDR2 SNEGSKA (reference sequence). The CDR3 spells CSALDRAGSPLHF. The CDR3 region has the DNA TGCAGTGCTTTGGACAGGGCGGGTTCACCCCTCCACTTT.

This clonotype has a count of ten or more. This chain joins TRBV20-1 and TRBJ2-3; 9 bases align to TRBD1. Germline V gene lookup returns CDR1 DFQATT and CDR2 SNEGSKA (reference sequence). CDR3 length equals 16 residues. V lost 4 bases, J lost 3 bases, and 11 bases stayed unmatched. The CDR3, as DNA: TGCAGTGCTATGGACCGGGACAGGGTCGTTACAGATACGCAGTATTTT. This codes for CSAMDRDRVVTDTQYF.

The rearrangement links TRBV12-3 or TRBV12-4 to TRBJ2-5, with 12 bases that match TRBD2. With 5 bases clipped from V and 5 bases from J, the junction kept 12 bases outside the gene matches. The CDR3 extends over 17 amino acids. The chain's CDR3 is CASSPRLAGDVGETQYF. The CDR3 DNA follows: TGTGCCAGCAGTCCCCGACTAGCGGGGGATGTCGGCGAGACCCAGTACTTC.

The CDR3 nucleotides are TGTGCCAGCAGTTACGGCAAGGGGACACCCTACGAGCAGTACGTC. It translates to CASSYGKGTPYEQYV. This chain joins TRBV6-2 or TRBV6-3 and TRBJ2-7; D is perhaps TRBD1 (6 bases). The CDR3 is 15 residues long. The germline V gene has CDR1 MNHEY and CDR2 SVGEGT. Trimming stripped 2 bases from V and 2 bases from J, with 13 bases between.

The rearrangement links TRBV4-2 to TRBJ2-7; TRBD2 agrees at 11 bases. Germline V gives CDR1 LGHNA, CDR2 YNFKEQ. V lost 2 bases, J lost 3 bases, and 6 bases stayed unmatched. The CDR3 has 16 residues. CDR3 amino acids: CASSQTPGLAVYEQYF. In DNA form, the CDR3 reads TGTGCCAGCAGCCAAACCCCGGGACTAGCGGTCTACGAGCAGTACTTC.

This clonotype has a handful of counts. The DNA for the CDR3 is TGTGCCAGCAGTTCCTCCGGGGACACTGAAGCTTTCTTT. Residues: CASSSSGDTEAFF. The V call is TRBV28, the J call TRBJ1-1; D remains ambiguous. V gave up 4 bases and J gave up 3 bases, with 9 bases separating them. This CDR3 is built from 13 residues. The V gene's germline CDR1 is MDHEN and CDR2 SYDVKM.

The CDR3 sequence: CASSQGLAGGNTGELFF. Here the CDR3 DNA reads TGTGCCAGCAGCCAAGGACTAGCGGGGGGGAACACCGGGGAGCTGTTTTTT. The V call is TRBV3-1, the J call TRBJ2-2, with 13 bases lining up with TRBD2. The ends lost 1 base at V and 1 base at J; junction bases unmatched: 0. CDR3 size: 17 residues. Per the germline V gene, CDR1 is LGHDT and CDR2 is YNNKEL (reference sequence). Full variable domain (remainder filled in from reference TRBV3-1 and TRBJ2-2): DTAVSQTPKYLVTQMGNDKSIKCEQNLGHDTMYWYKQDSKKFLKIMFSYNNKELIINETVPNRFSPKSPDKAHLNLHINSLELGDSAVYFCASSQGLAGGNTGELFFGEGSRLTVL.

This clonotype was seen a handful of times. This chain connects TRBV20-1 to TRBJ2-7; D ambiguous. The CDR3 is 12 residues long. Trimming left V 1 base short and J 2 bases short, with 6 bases between. Looked up from germline, CDR1 is DFQATT and CDR2 is SNEGSKA (reference sequence). CDR3 bases: TGCAGTGCTAGAGGGCAGGCCTACGAGCAGTACGTC. Translating gives CSARGQAYEQYV.

V usage is TRBV20-1 and J usage is TRBJ2-7; TRBD2 matches 9 bases. Germline trimming cut 1 base from V and 5 bases from J; bases unmatched to any gene: 6. The CDR3 loop spans 14 amino acids. Germline-derived CDR1 and CDR2 are DFQATT and SNEGSKA (reference sequence). The CDR3 DNA reads as TGCAGTGCTAGAGGGCTAGCGGGGTACAACGAGCAGTACTTC. Protein: CSARGLAGYNEQYF.